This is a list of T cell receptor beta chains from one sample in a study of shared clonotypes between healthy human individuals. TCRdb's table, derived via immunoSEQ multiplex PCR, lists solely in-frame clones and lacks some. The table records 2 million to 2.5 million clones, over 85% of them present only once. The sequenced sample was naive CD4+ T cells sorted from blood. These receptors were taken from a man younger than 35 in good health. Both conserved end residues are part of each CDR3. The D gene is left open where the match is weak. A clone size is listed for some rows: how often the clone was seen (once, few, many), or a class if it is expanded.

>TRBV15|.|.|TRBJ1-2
CATSRDSRGGYGYTF
TGTGCCACCAGCAGAGATAGTAGGGGAGGATATGGCTACACCTTC
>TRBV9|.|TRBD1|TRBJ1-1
CASSVVGGGNTEAFF
TGTGCCAGCAGCGTAGTAGGGGGCGGGAACACTGAAGCTTTCTTT
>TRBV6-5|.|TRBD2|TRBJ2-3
CASRQLAATDTQYF
TGTGCCAGCAGGCAACTAGCGGCCACAGATACGCAGTATTTT
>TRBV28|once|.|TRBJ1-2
CASSLFGGQFQEGSYTF
TGTGCCAGCAGTTTATTCGGGGGGCAGTTCCAAGAAGGGAGCTACACCTTC
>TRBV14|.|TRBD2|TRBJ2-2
CASRPSGSGSSGELFF
TGTGCCAGCAGACCTAGCGGGAGTGGTTCCTCCGGGGAGCTGTTTTTT
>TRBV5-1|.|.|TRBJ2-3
CASSYEGASTDTQYF
TGCGCCAGCAGCTATGAAGGGGCTAGCACAGATACGCAGTATTTT
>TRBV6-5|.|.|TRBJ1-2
CASSKGTAYGYTF
TGTGCCAGCAGTAAAGGGACGGCTTACGGCTACACCTTC
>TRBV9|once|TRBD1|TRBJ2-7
CASSVEQGETYEQYF
TGTGCCAGCAGCGTAGAGCAGGGGGAGACCTACGAGCAGTACTTC
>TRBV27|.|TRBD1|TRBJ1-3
CASSPGTGEGNTIYF
TGTGCCAGCAGTCCCGGGACAGGGGAAGGAAACACCATATATTTT
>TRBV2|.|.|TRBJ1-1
CASSEQLWDTEAFF
TGTGCCAGCAGTGAACAGCTGTGGGACACTGAAGCTTTCTTT
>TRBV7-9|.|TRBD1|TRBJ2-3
CATGQASDTQYF
TGTGCCACCGGACAGGCCTCAGATACGCAGTATTTT
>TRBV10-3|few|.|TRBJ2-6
CAMYSGANVLTF
TGTGCCATGTACTCTGGGGCCAACGTCCTGACTTTC
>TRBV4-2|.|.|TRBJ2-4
CASSQGGLETKNIQYF
TGTGCCAGCAGCCAAGGGGGACTTGAGACCAAAAACATTCAGTACTTC
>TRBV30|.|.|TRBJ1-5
CAWRLTGLGQPQHF
TGTGCCTGGCGTCTTACAGGGCTGGGCCAGCCCCAGCATTTT
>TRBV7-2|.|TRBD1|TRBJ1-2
CASSRFTQGASHLSF
TGTGCCAGCAGCCGATTTACCCAGGGGGCGAGCCACCTATCCTTC
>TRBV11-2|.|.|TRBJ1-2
CASSSTGTLYGYTF
TGTGCCAGCAGTTCTACCGGGACACTCTATGGCTACACCTTC
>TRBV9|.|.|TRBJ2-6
CASSVFPSSGANVLTF
TGTGCCAGCAGCGTATTTCCGAGCTCTGGGGCCAACGTCCTGACTTTC
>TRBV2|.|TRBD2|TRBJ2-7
CASRLAGGSSYEQYF
TGTGCCAGCAGATTAGCGGGAGGGAGCTCCTACGAGCAGTACTTC
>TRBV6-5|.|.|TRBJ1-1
CASTPRGSTEAFF
TGTGCCAGCACCCCCCGGGGGTCCACTGAAGCTTTCTTT
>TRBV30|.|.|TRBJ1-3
CAWYSQGGGNTIYF
TGTGCCTGGTATTCACAGGGAGGAGGAAACACCATATATTTT
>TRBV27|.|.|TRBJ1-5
CASSSSRGEDQPQHF
TGTGCCAGCAGTTCATCCCGGGGGGAGGATCAGCCCCAGCATTTT
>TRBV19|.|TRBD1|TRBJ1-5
CASSGQGDFQPQHF
TGTGCCAGCTCGGGACAGGGGGATTTCCAGCCCCAGCATTTT
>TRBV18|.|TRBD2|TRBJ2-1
CASSPTSGNYNEQFF
TGTGCCAGCTCACCAACTAGCGGGAACTACAATGAGCAGTTCTTC
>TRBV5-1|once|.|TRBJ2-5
CASSLGAVQGTQYF
TGCGCCAGCAGCTTGGGGGCAGTCCAAGGGACCCAGTACTTC
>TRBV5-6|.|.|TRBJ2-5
CASSLLEGRETQYF
TGTGCCAGCAGCTTATTGGAGGGGCGAGAGACCCAGTACTTC
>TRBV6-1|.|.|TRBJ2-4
CASSDKGKIAKNIQYF
TGTGCCAGCAGTGATAAGGGGAAGATAGCCAAAAACATTCAGTACTTC
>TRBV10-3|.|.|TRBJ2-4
CAISESPLAKNIQYF
TGTGCCATCAGTGAGTCGCCTCTAGCCAAAAACATTCAGTACTTC
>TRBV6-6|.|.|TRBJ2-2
CASSIAGELFF
TGTGCCAGCAGTATTGCCGGGGAGCTGTTTTTT
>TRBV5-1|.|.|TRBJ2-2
CASSSGHNTGELFF
TGCGCCAGCAGTTCCGGACACAACACCGGGGAGCTGTTTTTT
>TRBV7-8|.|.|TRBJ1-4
CASSLARVAGVRVNEKLFF
TGTGCCAGCAGCTTAGCGAGGGTGGCAGGGGTTAGAGTGAATGAAAAACTGTTTTTT
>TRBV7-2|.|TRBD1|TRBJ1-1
CASRKTGGNTEAFF
TGTGCCAGCAGGAAGACAGGGGGCAACACTGAAGCTTTCTTT
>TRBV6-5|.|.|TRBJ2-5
CASSRGTLETQYF
TGTGCCAGCAGTCGAGGGACCTTAGAGACCCAGTACTTC
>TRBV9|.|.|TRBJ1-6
CASSVDVGGSPLHF
TGTGCCAGCAGCGTAGACGTTGGGGGGTCACCCCTCCACTTT
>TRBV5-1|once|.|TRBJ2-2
CASSDGGNTGELFF
TGCGCCAGCAGCGATGGGGGTAACACCGGGGAGCTGTTTTTT
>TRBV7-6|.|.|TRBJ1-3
CASSGTGTSSGNTIYF
TGTGCCAGCAGCGGTACGGGGACCTCTTCTGGAAACACCATATATTTT
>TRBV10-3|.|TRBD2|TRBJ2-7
CAISEFNGRASEQYF
TGTGCCATCAGTGAGTTCAACGGGAGGGCGTCAGAGCAGTACTTC
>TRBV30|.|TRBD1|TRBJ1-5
CAWSRGQGSQPQHF
TGTGCCTGGAGCCGGGGACAGGGAAGTCAGCCCCAGCATTTT
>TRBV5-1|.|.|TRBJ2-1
CASSPDRPGEQFF
TGCGCCAGCAGCCCGGACAGACCTGGGGAGCAGTTCTTC
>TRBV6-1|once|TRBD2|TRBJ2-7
CASSEARTSVYEQYF
TGTGCCAGCAGTGAAGCGAGGACTAGCGTCTACGAGCAGTACTTC
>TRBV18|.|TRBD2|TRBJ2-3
CASSTEAGDLYTQYF
TGTGCCAGCTCAACAGAGGCGGGGGATCTCTATACGCAGTATTTT